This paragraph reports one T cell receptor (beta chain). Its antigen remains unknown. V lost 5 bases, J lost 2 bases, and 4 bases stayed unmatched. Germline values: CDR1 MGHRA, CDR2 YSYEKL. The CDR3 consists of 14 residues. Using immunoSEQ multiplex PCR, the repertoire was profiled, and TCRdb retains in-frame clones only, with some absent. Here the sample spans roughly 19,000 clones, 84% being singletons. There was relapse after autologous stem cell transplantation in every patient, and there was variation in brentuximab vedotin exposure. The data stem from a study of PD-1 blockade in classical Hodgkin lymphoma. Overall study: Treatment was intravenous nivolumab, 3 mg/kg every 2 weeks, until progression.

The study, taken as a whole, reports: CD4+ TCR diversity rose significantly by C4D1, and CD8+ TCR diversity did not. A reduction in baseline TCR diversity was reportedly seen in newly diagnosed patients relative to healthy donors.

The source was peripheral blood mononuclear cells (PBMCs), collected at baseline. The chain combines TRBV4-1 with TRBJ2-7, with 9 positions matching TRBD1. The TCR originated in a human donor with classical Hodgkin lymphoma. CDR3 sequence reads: CASSSGQGPYEQYF. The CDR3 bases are TGCGCCAGCAGCTCGGGACAGGGACCCTACGAGCAGTACTTC.